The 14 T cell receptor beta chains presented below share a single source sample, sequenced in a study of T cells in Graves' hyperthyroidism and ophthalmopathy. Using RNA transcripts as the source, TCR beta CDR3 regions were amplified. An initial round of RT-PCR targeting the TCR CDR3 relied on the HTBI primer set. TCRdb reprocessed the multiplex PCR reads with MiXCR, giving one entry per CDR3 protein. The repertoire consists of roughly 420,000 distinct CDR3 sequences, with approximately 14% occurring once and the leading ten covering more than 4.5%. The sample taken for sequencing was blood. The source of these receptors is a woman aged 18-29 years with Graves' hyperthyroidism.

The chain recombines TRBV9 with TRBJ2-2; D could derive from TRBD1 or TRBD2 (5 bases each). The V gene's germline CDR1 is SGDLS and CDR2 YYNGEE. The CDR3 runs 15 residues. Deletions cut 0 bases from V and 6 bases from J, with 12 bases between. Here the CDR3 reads CASSVESRGAGELFF. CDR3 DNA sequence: TGTGCCAGCAGCGTAGAGAGTAGAGGGGCCGGGGAGCTGTTTTTT.

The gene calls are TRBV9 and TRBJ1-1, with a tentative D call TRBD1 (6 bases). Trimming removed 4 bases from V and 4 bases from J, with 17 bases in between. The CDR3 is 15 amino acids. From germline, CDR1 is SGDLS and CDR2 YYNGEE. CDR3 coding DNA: TGTGCCAGCAGCCCGGGATGGGGGGCTGGCACTGAAGCTTTCTTT. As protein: CASSPGWGAGTEAFF.

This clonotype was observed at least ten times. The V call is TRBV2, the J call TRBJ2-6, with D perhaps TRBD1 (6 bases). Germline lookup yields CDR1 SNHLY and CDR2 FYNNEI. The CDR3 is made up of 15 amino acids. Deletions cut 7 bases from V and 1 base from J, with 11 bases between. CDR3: CASNREGSGANVLTF. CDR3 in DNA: TGTGCCAGCAACAGGGAAGGGTCTGGGGCCAACGTCCTGACTTTC.

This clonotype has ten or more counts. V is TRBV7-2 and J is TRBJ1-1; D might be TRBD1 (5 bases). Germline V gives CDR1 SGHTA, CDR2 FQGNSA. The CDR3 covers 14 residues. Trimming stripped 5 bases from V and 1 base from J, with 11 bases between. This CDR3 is CASSAGRWNTEAFF. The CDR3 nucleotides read TGTGCCAGCAGCGCGGGACGGTGGAACACTGAAGCTTTCTTT.

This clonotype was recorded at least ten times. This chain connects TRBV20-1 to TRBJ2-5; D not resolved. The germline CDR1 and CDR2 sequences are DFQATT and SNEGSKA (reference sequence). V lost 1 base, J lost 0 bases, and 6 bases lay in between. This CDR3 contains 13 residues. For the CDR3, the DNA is TGCAGTGCTAGAGGGGCCTACCAAGAGACCCAGTACTTC. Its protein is CSARGAYQETQYF.

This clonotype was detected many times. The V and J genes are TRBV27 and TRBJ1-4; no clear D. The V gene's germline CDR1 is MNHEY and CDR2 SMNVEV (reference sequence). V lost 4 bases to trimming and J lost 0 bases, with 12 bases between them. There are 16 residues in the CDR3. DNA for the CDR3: TGTGCCAGCAGTTCCTCCCGGGGTGCAACTAATGAAAAACTGTTTTTT. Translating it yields CASSSSRGATNEKLFF.

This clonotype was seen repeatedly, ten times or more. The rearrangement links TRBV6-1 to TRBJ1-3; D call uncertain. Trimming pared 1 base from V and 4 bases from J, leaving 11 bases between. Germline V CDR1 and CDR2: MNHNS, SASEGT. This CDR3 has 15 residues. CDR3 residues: CASSEDLGSGNTIYF. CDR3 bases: TGTGCCAGCAGTGAAGATCTGGGCTCCGGAAACACCATATATTTT.

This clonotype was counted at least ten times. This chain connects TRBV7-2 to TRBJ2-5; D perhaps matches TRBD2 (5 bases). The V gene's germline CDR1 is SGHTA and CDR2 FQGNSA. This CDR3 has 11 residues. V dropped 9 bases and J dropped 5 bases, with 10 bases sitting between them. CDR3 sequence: CARHRGETQYF. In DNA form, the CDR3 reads TGTGCCAGACACAGAGGGGAGACCCAGTACTTC.

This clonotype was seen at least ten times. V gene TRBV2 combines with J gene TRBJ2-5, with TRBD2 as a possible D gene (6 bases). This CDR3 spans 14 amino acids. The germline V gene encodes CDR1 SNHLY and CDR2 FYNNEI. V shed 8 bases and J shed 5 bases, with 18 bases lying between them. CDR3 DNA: TGTGCCAGCGCCGTGGAACTAGCAGGGGAGACCCAGTACTTC. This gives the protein CASAVELAGETQYF. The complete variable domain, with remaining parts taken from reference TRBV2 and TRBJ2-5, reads EPEVTQTPSHQVTQMGQEVILRCVPISNHLYFYWYRQILGQKVEFLVSFYNNEISEKSEIFDDQFSVERPDGSNFTLKIRSTKLEDSAMYFCASAVELAGETQYFGPGTRLLVL.

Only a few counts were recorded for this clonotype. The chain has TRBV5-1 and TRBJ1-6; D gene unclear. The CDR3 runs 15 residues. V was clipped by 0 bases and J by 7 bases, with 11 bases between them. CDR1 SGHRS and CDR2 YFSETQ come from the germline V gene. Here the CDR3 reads CASSLEGSGNSPLHF. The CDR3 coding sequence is TGCGCCAGCAGCTTGGAGGGTAGCGGGAATTCACCCCTCCACTTT.

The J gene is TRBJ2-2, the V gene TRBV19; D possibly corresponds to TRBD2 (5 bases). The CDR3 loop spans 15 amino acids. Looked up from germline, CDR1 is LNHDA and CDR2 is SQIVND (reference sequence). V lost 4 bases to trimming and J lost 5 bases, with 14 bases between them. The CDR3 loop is CASSRSGRVTGELFF. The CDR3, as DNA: TGTGCCAGTAGTAGGAGTGGGAGAGTTACCGGGGAGCTGTTTTTT.

CDR3 in amino acids: CASSPRDEGGDYNEQFF. CDR3 sequence (DNA): TGTGCCAGCTCACCACGCGATGAGGGAGGGGATTACAATGAGCAGTTCTTC. V usage is TRBV18 and J usage is TRBJ2-1; 7 nucleotides match TRBD2. V was pared by 1 base and J by 4 bases, with 10 bases of the junction left unmatched. The CDR3 consists of 17 residues. CDR1 and CDR2 (germline): KGHSH, LQKENI.

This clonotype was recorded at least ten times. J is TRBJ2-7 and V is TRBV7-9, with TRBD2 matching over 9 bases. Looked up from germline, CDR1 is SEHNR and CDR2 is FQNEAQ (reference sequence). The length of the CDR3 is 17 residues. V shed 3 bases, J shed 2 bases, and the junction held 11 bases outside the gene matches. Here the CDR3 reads CASSLPLTSGSTYEQYF. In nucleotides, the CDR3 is TGTGCCAGCAGCTTGCCCCTTACTAGCGGGTCCACCTACGAGCAGTACTTC.

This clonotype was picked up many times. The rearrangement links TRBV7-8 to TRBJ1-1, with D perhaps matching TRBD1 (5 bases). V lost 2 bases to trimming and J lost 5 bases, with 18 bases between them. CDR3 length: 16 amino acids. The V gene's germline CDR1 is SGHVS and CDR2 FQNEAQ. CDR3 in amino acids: CASSLKPGREGTEAFF. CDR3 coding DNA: TGTGCCAGCAGCTTAAAGCCGGGCAGGGAGGGGACTGAAGCTTTCTTT.